Each of the 26 T cell receptor beta chains below was sequenced from the same sample in a study of blood T cell repertoires in COVID-19. Profiled with immunoSEQ multiplex PCR; TCRdb holds only in-frame clones, not every one. The sample shows about 250,000 clones, around 85% of them seen only once. Sequencing input: peripheral blood. The source of these receptors is a man aged 45-65 years with active or convalescent COVID-19.

The rearrangement links TRBV5-6 to TRBJ1-1; D not resolved. V lost 3 bases and J 11 bases, leaving 14 bases between the germline ends. This CDR3 is 12 amino acids long. Germline assignment: CDR1 SGHDT and CDR2 YYEEEE. CDR3 protein: CASSSIATVAFF. CDR3 DNA sequence: TGTGCCAGCAGCTCGATTGCAACGGTGGCTTTCTTT.

The chain combines TRBV12-3 or TRBV12-4 with TRBJ1-5; 8 bases agree with TRBD1. V lost 3 bases to trimming and J lost 9 bases; unmatched junction nucleotides: 4. This CDR3 has 13 residues. CDR3 nucleotide sequence: TGTGCCAGCAGTTTGGACAGGGCGGGGCCCCAGCATTTT. Translating it yields CASSLDRAGPQHF.

The rearrangement links TRBV19 to TRBJ2-1, with 9 positions matching TRBD1. The CDR3 loop spans 14 amino acids. With 1 base clipped from V and 8 bases from J, the junction kept 3 bases outside the gene matches. Germline loops: CDR1 LNHDA, CDR2 SQIVND (reference sequence). CDR3 region: CASSIGDRGDEQFF. As DNA, the CDR3 is TGTGCCAGTAGTATAGGAGACAGGGGGGATGAGCAGTTCTTC.

The sample holds one count of this clone. An end of the junction does not agree with germline; a read error may underlie this. The rearrangement joins TRBV18 to TRBJ2-7; D unclear. This CDR3 is built from 15 residues. Germline V CDR1 and CDR2: KGHSH, LQKENI. CDR3 loop: CASSPQQSSDAFLDF. DNA of the CDR3: TGTGCCAGCTCACCGCAACAGAGCTCCGATGCTTTTTTGGACTTC.

The rearrangement joins TRBV10-3 to TRBJ2-5, with 9 bases identical to TRBD2. CDR3 length: 14 residues. Trimming removed 2 bases from V and 5 bases from J; junction bases left unmatched: 3. The germline V gene encodes CDR1 ENHRY and CDR2 SYGVKD. The CDR3 loop reads CAISEGGREETQYF. CDR3 nucleotide sequence: TGTGCCATCAGTGAGGGCGGGAGGGAGGAGACCCAGTACTTC.

This chain connects TRBV7-9 to TRBJ1-2, with 7 bases identical to TRBD1. Germline assignment: CDR1 SEHNR and CDR2 FQNEAQ (reference sequence). J was trimmed by 4 bases and V by 6 bases; bases with no gene match: 17. The CDR3 contains 17 residues. For the CDR3, the DNA is TGTGCCAGCAGGAATACAAAGGGGACAGTTAGGAGCTATGGCTACACCTTC. Protein sequence: CASRNTKGTVRSYGYTF.

This rearrangement joins TRBV28 to TRBJ2-5; 9 bases map to TRBD1. The V gene's germline CDR1 is MDHEN and CDR2 SYDVKM. The CDR3 loop spans 18 amino acids. The V and J ends lost 4 bases and 4 bases, in that order; junction bases with no gene match: 16. Here the CDR3 reads CASSSNRWDRAIRETQYF. As DNA, the CDR3 is TGTGCCAGCAGTTCGAACCGATGGGACAGGGCGATAAGAGAGACCCAGTACTTC.

The rearrangement uses TRBV2 and TRBJ2-7; 7 bases match TRBD2. Germline CDR1 and CDR2: SNHLY and FYNNEI. Trimming cost V 4 bases and J 2 bases; bases outside gene matches: 11. The CDR3 extends over 16 amino acids. Here the CDR3 DNA reads TGTGCCAGCAGTGGACTCTGGGTGGGAGGGCCCTACGAGCAGTACTTC. It specifies CASSGLWVGGPYEQYF.

A single count supports this clone. The chain has TRBV11-2 and TRBJ1-1; 9 bases map to TRBD1. The CDR3 length is 14 residues. Germline CDR1 is SGHAT and CDR2 is FQNNGV. The V segment lost 7 bases and the J segment 10 bases; nucleotides outside the gene matches: 13. Here the CDR3 DNA reads TGTGCCAGCAACTCACCCAGGACAGGGGTGGGAGCTTTCTTT. Its protein product is CASNSPRTGVGAFF.

J is TRBJ1-1 and V is TRBV11-2, with 9 bases fitting TRBD1. V dropped 3 bases and J dropped 4; count of bases not matched to a gene: 15. The V gene's germline CDR1 is SGHAT and CDR2 FQNNGV. This CDR3 has 18 amino acids. This CDR3 is CASSLIRTGVGGGTEAFF. The CDR3 DNA reads TGTGCCAGCAGCTTGATCCGGACAGGGGTCGGTGGTGGCACTGAAGCTTTCTTT.

In DNA form, the CDR3 reads TGTGCCAGCAGCCGGAGCCAAGAGACCCAGTACTTC. Residues: CASSRSQETQYF. The V gene is TRBV3-1 (or the pseudogene TRBV3-2), the J gene TRBJ2-5; D gene unclear. Germline V lookup: CDR1 LGHDT, CDR2 YNNKEL (reference sequence). Trimming took 4 bases from V and 1 from J, leaving 4 bases between them. This CDR3 spans 12 amino acids.

The sample holds one count of this clone. The chain combines TRBV5-5 with TRBJ2-7; 10 nucleotides align to TRBD1. Per germline, CDR1 SGHKS and CDR2 YYEKEE (reference sequence). This CDR3 is 16 amino acids long. Trimming cost V 2 bases and J 2 bases; bases outside gene matches: 7. CDR3 region: CASSFRTGGITYEQYF. The CDR3 DNA reads TGTGCCAGCAGCTTCCGGACAGGGGGGATTACCTACGAGCAGTACTTC.

The V and J genes are TRBV6-5 and TRBJ1-2, with D perhaps matching TRBD1 (5 bases). Trimming removed 4 bases at V and 1 base at J, with 10 bases between. CDR1 is MNHEY, CDR2 SVGAGI, per germline. The CDR3 covers 14 residues. The CDR3 region has the DNA TGTGCCAGCAGTTCCCGGGGGAGTAACTATGGCTACACCTTC. Amino acids: CASSSRGSNYGYTF.

This chain links TRBV28 with TRBJ1-2; TRBD1 is a possible D gene (6 bases). This CDR3 region has 15 residues. V gave up 5 bases and J gave up 4 bases, with 17 bases separating them. Germline V lookup: CDR1 MDHEN, CDR2 SYDVKM. The CDR3 spells CASSEQGFSFYGYTF. The CDR3 coding sequence is TGTGCCAGCAGTGAACAGGGATTTTCGTTCTATGGCTACACCTTC.

J is TRBJ2-1 and V is TRBV7-2, with 7 bases lining up with TRBD2. Trimming took 4 bases from V and 7 from J; bases not matched to a gene: 10. Germline loops: CDR1 SGHTA, CDR2 FQGNSA. This CDR3 has 15 amino acids. CDR3 nucleotide sequence: TGTGCCAGCAGCTGGGAACCCGGGACTATAAATGAGCAGTTCTTC. Translated, it gives CASSWEPGTINEQFF.

This chain joins TRBV12-3 or TRBV12-4 and TRBJ2-2, with 7 nucleotides matching TRBD1. V dropped 10 bases and J dropped 10; count of bases not matched to a gene: 12. This CDR3 comprises 13 residues. The CDR3 sequence is CATRAQGGAELFF. The CDR3, as DNA: TGTGCCACCCGCGCCCAAGGGGGCGCGGAGCTGTTTTTT.

The chain joins TRBV7-2 to TRBJ2-7, with D unresolved. The V gene lost 3 bases and the J gene lost 2 bases, with 8 bases spanning the gap. Germline CDR1 reads SGHTA; CDR2 reads FQGNSA. The CDR3 contains 13 residues. CDR3 in DNA: TGTGCCAGCAGCTTGTCCCCTCCCTACGAGCAGTACTTC. Translation: CASSLSPPYEQYF.

This chain uses TRBV4-2 with TRBJ2-3; 9 nucleotides line up with TRBD2. V shed 2 bases, J shed 2 bases, and the junction held 5 bases outside the gene matches. The length of the CDR3 is 16 residues. Germline V gives CDR1 LGHNA, CDR2 YNFKEQ. CDR3 sequence: CASSQISGGTTDTQYF. Written as DNA, the CDR3 is TGTGCCAGCAGCCAAATTAGCGGGGGTACCACAGATACGCAGTATTTT.

V usage is TRBV5-5 and J usage is TRBJ2-1, with TRBD1 matching 7 bases. Trimming removed 0 bases from V and 4 bases from J; junction bases left unmatched: 7. CDR1 and CDR2 from the germline V gene are SGHKS and YYEKEE (reference sequence). The CDR3 has 16 residues. The CDR3 protein is CASSLDRQGEYNEQFF. For the CDR3, the DNA is TGTGCCAGCAGCTTGGATAGACAGGGAGAATACAATGAGCAGTTCTTC.

The V gene is TRBV3-1 (or the pseudogene TRBV3-2), the J gene TRBJ2-5; 13 nucleotides match TRBD2. With 4 bases clipped from V and 5 bases from J, the junction kept 7 bases outside the gene matches. There are 16 residues in the CDR3. Germline CDR1 and CDR2: LGHDT and YNNKEL (reference sequence). CDR3 in amino acids: CASSLRTSGSRETQYF. The CDR3 DNA follows: TGTGCCAGCAGCCTCCGGACTAGCGGGAGTAGGGAGACCCAGTACTTC.

The CDR3 reads CASSLRAQGSSGNTIYF. CDR3 DNA: TGTGCCAGCAGTTTAAGAGCCCAGGGTAGCTCTGGAAACACCATATATTTT. The rearrangement links TRBV28 to TRBJ1-3, with a tentative D call TRBD1 (5 bases). This CDR3 spans 17 amino acids. Germline loops: CDR1 MDHEN, CDR2 SYDVKM. Deletions cut 2 bases from V and 0 bases from J, with 14 bases between.

This chain uses TRBV7-2 with TRBJ1-2, with 8 bases that match TRBD1. The germline V gene encodes CDR1 SGHTA and CDR2 FQGNSA. V lost 1 base, J lost 2 bases, and 3 bases stayed unmatched. The CDR3 covers 15 residues. The CDR3 reads CASSLEPGGNYGYTF. For the CDR3, the DNA is TGTGCCAGCAGCTTAGAACCAGGGGGCAACTATGGCTACACCTTC.

This clone was counted a few times. This chain uses TRBV19 with TRBJ1-1; possibly TRBD1 for D (6 bases). The V end lost 6 bases, the J end lost 4 bases, and 15 bases lay between the germline ends. The germline CDR1 and CDR2 sequences are LNHDA and SQIVND (reference sequence). The CDR3 runs to 14 residues. CDR3 nucleotide sequence: TGTGCCAGTAGCCCCAGGGGTTTTGTCACTGAAGCTTTCTTT. Its translation is CASSPRGFVTEAFF.

The chain employs TRBV24-1 and TRBJ2-5; a weak D match, TRBD1 (6 bases). CDR1 and CDR2 from the germline V gene are KGHDR and SFDVKD. V gave up 5 bases and J gave up 0 bases, with 12 bases separating them. CDR3 size: 15 residues. This chain's CDR3 is CATSVRTAYQETQYF. CDR3 nucleotide sequence: TGTGCCACCAGTGTTCGGACAGCCTACCAAGAGACCCAGTACTTC.

The chain employs TRBV20-1 and TRBJ1-1, with D possibly matching TRBD1 (5 bases). CDR1 is DFQATT and CDR2 is SNEGSKA in the germline V gene (reference sequence). CDR3 size: 11 residues. V lost 2 bases to trimming and J lost 8 bases, with 9 bases between them. CDR3 amino acids: CSARRNREAFF. The CDR3 DNA is TGCAGTGCTAGACGAAACAGGGAAGCTTTCTTT.

This chain links TRBV14 with TRBJ2-1, with 9 bases lining up with TRBD2. This CDR3 is 16 amino acids long. In germline, CDR1 is SGHDN, CDR2 FVKESK. V shed 5 bases, J shed 2 bases, and the junction held 7 bases outside the gene matches. The CDR3 coding sequence is TGTGCCAGCAGCTTGGCTAGCGGGATAACCTACAATGAGCAGTTCTTC. Protein product: CASSLASGITYNEQFF.